The entry below gives a single TCR beta chain sequence along with its context. What it binds is not known. Produced via immunoSEQ multiplex PCR; TCRdb's table is partial and in-frame only. The sample consists of 25,000 or so clones, more than 75% of them appearing once. The data stem from a study of T cells in narcolepsy. Overall study results and limits: In some patient and control memory CD4+ samples, autoreactive clones were absent. Autoreactive clonotypes reportedly recurred in blood of same and different patients, not controls.

V was shortened by 9 bases and J by 7 bases, with 19 bases between the two germline ends. The CDR3 runs 15 residues. Germline V gives CDR1 LNHDA, CDR2 SQIVND (reference sequence). The rearrangement uses TRBV19 and TRBJ1-6; possibly TRBD1 for D (5 bases). This TCR derives from a human donor with narcolepsy. The material sequenced was CD45RA- memory CD4+ T cells from PBMCs. In DNA form, the CDR3 reads TGTGCCAGCAAAGCCCCCGGGACTGACAATTCACCCCTCCACTTT. This gives the protein CASKAPGTDNSPLHF.